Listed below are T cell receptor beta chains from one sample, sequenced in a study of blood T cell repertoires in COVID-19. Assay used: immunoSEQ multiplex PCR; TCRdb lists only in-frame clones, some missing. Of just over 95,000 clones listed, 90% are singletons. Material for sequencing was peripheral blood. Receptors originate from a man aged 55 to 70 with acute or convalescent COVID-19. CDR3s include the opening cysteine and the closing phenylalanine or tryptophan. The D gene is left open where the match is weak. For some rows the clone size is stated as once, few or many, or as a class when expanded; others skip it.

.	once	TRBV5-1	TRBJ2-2	TGCGCCAGCAGCTTAGGAGCGGGGAACACCGGGGAGCTGTTTTTT	CASSLGAGNTGELFF
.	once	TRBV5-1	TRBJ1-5	TGCGCCAGCAGCTACAACTCAGGTGGAAATCAGCCCCAGCATTTT	CASSYNSGGNQPQHF
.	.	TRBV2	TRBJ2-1	TGTGCCAGCAGCGACCACAGGGTAAATGAGCAGTTCTTC	CASSDHRVNEQFF
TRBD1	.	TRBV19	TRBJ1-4	TGTGCCAGTAGTCTCCCCAGGGGGGCTGAAAAACTGTTTTTT	CASSLPRGAEKLFF
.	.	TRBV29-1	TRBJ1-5	TGCAGCGCCCGTACGGTGGGCAATCAGCCCCAGCATTTT	CSARTVGNQPQHF
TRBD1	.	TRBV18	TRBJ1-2	TGTGCCAGCTCGTCCGGACAGGGGGTTACCTATGGCTACACCTTC	CASSSGQGVTYGYTF
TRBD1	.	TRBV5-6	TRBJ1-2	TGTGCCAGCAGTCTTCCTGATGACAGGGGACGGGGCTACACCTTC	CASSLPDDRGRGYTF
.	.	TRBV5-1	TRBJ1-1	TGCGCCAGCAGCTTGGGTGTTGCGGGGACTGAAGCTTTCTTT	CASSLGVAGTEAFF
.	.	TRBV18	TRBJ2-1	TGTGCCAGCTCACCACAGGCAGGGAACAATGAGCAGTTCTTC	CASSPQAGNNEQFF
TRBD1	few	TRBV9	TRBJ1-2	TGTGCCAGCAGCGTTGGACAGGGGGCAAATGGCTACACCTTC	CASSVGQGANGYTF
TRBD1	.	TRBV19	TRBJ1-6	TGTGCCACAAGACAGGGGATTAATTCACCCCTCCACTTT	CATRQGINSPLHF
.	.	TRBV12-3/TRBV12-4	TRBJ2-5	TGTGCCAGCAGCCCCCGGGTGGGAGAGACCCAGTACTTC	CASSPRVGETQYF
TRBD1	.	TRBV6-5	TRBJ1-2	TGTGCCAGCAGTTTTGCGCAGGGGGCCGATGGCTACACCTTC	CASSFAQGADGYTF
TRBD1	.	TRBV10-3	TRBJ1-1	TGTGCCACCGGGGACAGGGTCGGGAACACTGAAGCTTTCTTT	CATGDRVGNTEAFF
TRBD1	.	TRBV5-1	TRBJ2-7	TGCGCCAGCAGCAAAGGGGTCGGGACAGACAAAGCCTACGAGCAGTACTTC	CASSKGVGTDKAYEQYF
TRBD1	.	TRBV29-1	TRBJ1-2	TGCAGCGCGAAGGGACAGGGGACGAATGGCTACACCTTC	CSAKGQGTNGYTF
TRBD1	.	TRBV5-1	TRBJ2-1	TGCGCCACCAAAACCTCGACAGGGGAGGTGGAGCAGTTCTTC	CATKTSTGEVEQFF
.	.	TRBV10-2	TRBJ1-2	TGCGCCAGCAGTGAGTGGGCCGGTGGTGGCTACACCTTC	CASSEWAGGGYTF
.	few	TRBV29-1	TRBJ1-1	TGCAGCGTTGTCTCTTACAACAGGGACACTGAAGCTTTCTTT	CSVVSYNRDTEAFF